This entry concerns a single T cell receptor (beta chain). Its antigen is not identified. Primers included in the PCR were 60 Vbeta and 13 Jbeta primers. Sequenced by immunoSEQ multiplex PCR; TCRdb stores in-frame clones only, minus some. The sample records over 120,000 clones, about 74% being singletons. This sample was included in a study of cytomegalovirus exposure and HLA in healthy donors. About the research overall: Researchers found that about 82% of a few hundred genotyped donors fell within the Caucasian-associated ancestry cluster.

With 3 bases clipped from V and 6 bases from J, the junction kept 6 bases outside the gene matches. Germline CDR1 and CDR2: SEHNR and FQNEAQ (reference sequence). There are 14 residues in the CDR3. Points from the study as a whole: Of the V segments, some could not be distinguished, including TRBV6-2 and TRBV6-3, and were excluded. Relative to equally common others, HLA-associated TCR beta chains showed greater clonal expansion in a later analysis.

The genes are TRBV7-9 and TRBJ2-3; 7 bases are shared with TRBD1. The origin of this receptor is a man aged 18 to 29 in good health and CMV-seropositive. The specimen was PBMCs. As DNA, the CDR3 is TGTGCCAGCAGCTTTCGAGGGGGCTGGGATACGCAGTATTTT. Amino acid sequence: CASSFRGGWDTQYF. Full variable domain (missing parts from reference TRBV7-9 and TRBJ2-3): DTGVSQNPRHKITKRGQNVTFRCDPISEHNRLYWYRQTLGQGPEFLTYFQNEAQLEKSRLLSDRFSAERPKGSFSTLEIQRTEQGDSAMYLCASSFRGGWDTQYFGPGTRLTVL.